This T cell receptor beta chain was observed in a study of CD8 T cells in ankylosing spondylitis. A note on this clonotype: This may be a read error, as it is one base from a much larger clone.

TCRdb called the 5' RACE reads again in MiXCR, with one record for every CDR3 protein. The sample lists 220,000 or so distinct CDR3 sequences; 8% to 11% were seen once. Per germline, CDR1 SGHRS and CDR2 YFSETQ. This CDR3 has 14 residues. Sequenced: blood, either unsorted or a sorted T cell fraction (not recorded which). The clonotype comes from a male donor with ankylosing spondylitis or in good health (not recorded which). The rearrangement joins TRBV5-1 to TRBJ2-5; D possibly uses TRBD1 or TRBD2 (5 bases each). The CDR3 is CASSPEGREETQSF. For the CDR3, the DNA is TGCGCCAGCAGCCCCGAGGGCAGGGAAGAGACCCAGTCCTTC.